This TCR beta chain comes out of a study of beta chain features in type 1 diabetes (dated by TCRdb to the late 2010s). With respect to the entire study: Mean age, gender distribution, total cell number and subset yield did not differ between patients and healthy donors. A total of over 90,000,000 sorted cells were examined across all samples, and a strong correlation was observed between cell number per subset and RNA yield. The study compared TCRB repertoires of sorted circulating CD4+ T cell subsets between recently diagnosed type 1 diabetes patients and matched healthy donors. Naive and central memory subsets were obtained from all 28 donors, but regulatory and stem cell-like memory subsets were isolated from only 8 patients and 8 healthy donors. Findings and caveats that apply to the study as a whole: Because the HLA sub-analyses included only small numbers of individuals, any influence of HLA type on TCRB rearrangement was left unresolved. Because cDNA was sequenced instead of genomic DNA, highly expressing activated cells could be over-represented, though the groups showed no difference in activation or CD3 levels. Shorter templates might be favored by PCR, yet because patient and control samples were amplified and corrected together, any such skew would affect both groups equally. Naive, central memory and regulatory TCRB repertoires appeared more similar among patients than among healthy donors. Patients with type 1 diabetes made fewer insertions and deleted more nucleotides at VDJ recombination sites, implying thymic rearrangement abnormalities. Type 1 diabetes patients showed a moderate but significant shortening of TCRB CDR3 length in all four CD4+ subsets.

V and J lose 2 bases and 4 bases, and a span of 11 bases separates them. From the cysteine up to the phenylalanine, the CDR3 has a length of 14 residues. Of all the DNA, just the CDR3 is kept, 42 bases in frame from base 1. Reading the germline V gene gives CDR1 SGHDN and CDR2 FVKESK. As for this clone: The antigen it binds to is not known. No much larger clone is present one base from it, and per-base qualities are unavailable.

From each donor, a single peripheral blood sample of approximately 0.11 L on average was drawn into heparinised tubes. Using a panel that included CD45RO, CCR7, CD25, CD127, CD95 and CD27, naive, central memory, regulatory and stem cell-like memory CD4+ T cells were sorted on a BD FACSAria II. All sorted populations exceeded 98% purity. PBMCs were isolated right away by Lymphoprep density gradient centrifugation and were stained directly, without culture. So that batch effects would be minimized, each experiment stained and sorted samples in pairs, pairing one healthy donor with one patient. The entire amount of isolated RNA was reverse transcribed using the High Capacity cDNA Reverse Transcription Kit, so the sequenced TCRB transcripts were expressed ones. Deep immunoSEQ sequencing was applied to naive, central memory and regulatory T cell samples, giving an average of roughly 3.6 million total reads per sample. After sorted cells were lysed in RLT buffer, RNA was extracted with DNase-treated RNeasy Micro or Mini kits, with the choice depending on cell number. Each cell subset was processed on its own to prevent cross-contamination, while patient and healthy donor samples were processed together. The immunoSEQ multiplex PCR was used to amplify TCRB sequences from cDNA, generating 87-bp fragments that spanned the CDR3 region. The amplicons were sequenced using the Illumina HiSeq platform. Per the source publication's procedure: Synthetic template baselines were used to correct PCR bias computationally, reads within Hamming distance 2 were collapsed together, and singletons that could not be merged were discarded. By aligning reads against IMGT, V, D and J genes, CDR3 length, and insertions or deletions at six rearrangement sites were assigned. Within each subset, clonotype counts were normalized to sorted cell number, after which true diversity and Gini coefficients were computed with the tcR R package. Repertoire sharing was quantified using the overlap coefficient calculated on TCRB nucleotide sequences. TCRdb carries this immuneACCESS record with in-frame sequences only. Its versions omit some clonotypes, under half of them owing to an unresolved V gene in the studies checked, with the rest unexplained. The V and J calls and clone size come from that table; D and trimming were worked out from the DNA. This sample comprises roughly 140,000 clones, 11% of them detected only once. The top ten clonotypes cover under 2.5% of the sample.

The sequence links TRBV14 to TRBJ1-2; matching of 6 bases hints at TRBD1 as the D gene. The receptor's source is a man younger than 35 in good health. Sequenced material: central memory CD4+ T cells from blood. CDR3 sequence: CASSQNQGSYGYTF. The nucleotide sequence reads as follows: TGTGCCAGCAGCCAAAATCAGGGGAGCTATGGCTACACCTTC.